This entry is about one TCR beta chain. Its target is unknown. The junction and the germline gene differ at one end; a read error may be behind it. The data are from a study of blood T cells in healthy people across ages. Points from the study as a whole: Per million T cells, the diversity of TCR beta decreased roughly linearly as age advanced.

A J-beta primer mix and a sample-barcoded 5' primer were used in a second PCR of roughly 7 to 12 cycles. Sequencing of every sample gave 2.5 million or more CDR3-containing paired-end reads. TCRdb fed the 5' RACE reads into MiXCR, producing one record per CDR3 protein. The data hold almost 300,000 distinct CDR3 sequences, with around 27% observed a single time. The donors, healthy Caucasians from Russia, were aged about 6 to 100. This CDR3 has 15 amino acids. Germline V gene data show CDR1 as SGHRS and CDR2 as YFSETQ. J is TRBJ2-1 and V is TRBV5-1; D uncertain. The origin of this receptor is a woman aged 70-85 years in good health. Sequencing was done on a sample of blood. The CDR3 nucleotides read TGCGCCAGCAGCTTGGGGACCGGGTCCTCCAATGAGCAGTTCTTC. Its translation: CASSLGTGSSNEQFF.